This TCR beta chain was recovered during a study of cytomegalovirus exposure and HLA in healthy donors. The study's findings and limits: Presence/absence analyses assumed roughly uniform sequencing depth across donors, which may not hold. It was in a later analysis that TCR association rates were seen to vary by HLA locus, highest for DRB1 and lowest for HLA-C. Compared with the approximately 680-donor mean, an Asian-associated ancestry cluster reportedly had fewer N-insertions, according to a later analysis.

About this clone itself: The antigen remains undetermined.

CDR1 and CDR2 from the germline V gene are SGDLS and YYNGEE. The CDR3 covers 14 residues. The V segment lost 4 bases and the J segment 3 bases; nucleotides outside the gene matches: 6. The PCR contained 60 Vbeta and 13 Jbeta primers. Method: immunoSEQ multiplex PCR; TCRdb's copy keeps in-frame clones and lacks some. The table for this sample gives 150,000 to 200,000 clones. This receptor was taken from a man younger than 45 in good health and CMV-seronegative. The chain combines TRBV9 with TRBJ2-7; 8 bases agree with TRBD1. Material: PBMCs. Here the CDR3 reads CASSPRTGYYEQYF. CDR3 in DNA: TGTGCCAGCAGCCCCCGGACAGGGTACTACGAGCAGTACTTC.